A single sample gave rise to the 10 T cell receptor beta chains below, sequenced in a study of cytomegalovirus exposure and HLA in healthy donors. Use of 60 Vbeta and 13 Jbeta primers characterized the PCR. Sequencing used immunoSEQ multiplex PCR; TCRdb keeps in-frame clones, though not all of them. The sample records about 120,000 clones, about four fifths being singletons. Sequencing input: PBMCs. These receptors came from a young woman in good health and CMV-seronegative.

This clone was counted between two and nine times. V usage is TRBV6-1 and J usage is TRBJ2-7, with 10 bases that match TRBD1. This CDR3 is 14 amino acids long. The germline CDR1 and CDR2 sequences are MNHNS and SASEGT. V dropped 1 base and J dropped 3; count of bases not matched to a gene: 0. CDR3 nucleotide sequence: TGTGCCAGCAGTGAAGGGACAGGGGGCTACGAGCAGTACTTC. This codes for CASSEGTGGYEQYF.

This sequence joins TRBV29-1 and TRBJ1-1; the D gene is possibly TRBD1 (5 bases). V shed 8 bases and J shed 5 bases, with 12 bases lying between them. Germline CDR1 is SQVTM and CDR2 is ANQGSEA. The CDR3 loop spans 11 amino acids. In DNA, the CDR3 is TGCAGCCTCCGGGGGAAAACTGAAGCTTTCTTT. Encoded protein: CSLRGKTEAFF. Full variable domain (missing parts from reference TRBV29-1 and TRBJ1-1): SAVISQKPSRDICQRGTSLTIQCQVDSQVTMMFWYRQQPGQSLTLIATANQGSEATYESGFVIDKFPISRPNLTFSTLTVSNMSPEDSSIYLCSLRGKTEAFFGQGTRLTVV.

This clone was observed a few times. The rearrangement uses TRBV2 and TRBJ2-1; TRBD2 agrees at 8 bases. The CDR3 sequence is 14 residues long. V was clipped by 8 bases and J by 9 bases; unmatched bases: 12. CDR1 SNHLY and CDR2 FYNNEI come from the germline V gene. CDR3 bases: TGTGCCAGCCGTATCGCGGGAGGATCCGTTGAGCAGTTCTTC. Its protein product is CASRIAGGSVEQFF.

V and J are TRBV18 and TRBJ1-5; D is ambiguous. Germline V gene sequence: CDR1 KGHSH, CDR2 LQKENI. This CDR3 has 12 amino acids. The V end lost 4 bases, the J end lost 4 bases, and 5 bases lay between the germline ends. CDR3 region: CASSLTNQPQHF. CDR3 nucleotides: TGTGCCAGCTCACTTACAAATCAGCCCCAGCATTTT.

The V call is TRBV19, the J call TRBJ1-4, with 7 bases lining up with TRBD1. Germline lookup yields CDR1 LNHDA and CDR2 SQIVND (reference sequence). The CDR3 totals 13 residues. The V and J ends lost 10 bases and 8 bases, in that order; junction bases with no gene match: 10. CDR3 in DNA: TGTGCCACCACAGGACAGGCTGGCGAAAAACTGTTTTTT. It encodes CATTGQAGEKLFF.

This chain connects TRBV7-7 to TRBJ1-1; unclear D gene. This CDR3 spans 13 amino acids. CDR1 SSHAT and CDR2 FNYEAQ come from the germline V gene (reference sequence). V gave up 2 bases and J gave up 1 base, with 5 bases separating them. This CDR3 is CASSLLRNTEAFF. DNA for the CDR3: TGTGCCAGCAGCTTACTAAGGAACACTGAAGCTTTCTTT.

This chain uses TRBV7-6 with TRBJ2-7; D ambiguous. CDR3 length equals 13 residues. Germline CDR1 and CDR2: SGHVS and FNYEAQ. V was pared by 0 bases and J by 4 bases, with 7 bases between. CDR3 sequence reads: CASSLAPDYEQYF. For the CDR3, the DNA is TGTGCCAGCAGCTTAGCCCCAGATTACGAGCAGTACTTC.

CDR3 sequence (DNA): TGTGCCAGCAGCTTGATTCGGTCGGCGGACAGTACAGATACGCAGTATTTT. The encoded protein is CASSLIRSADSTDTQYF. The rearrangement links TRBV5-6 to TRBJ2-3; TRBD1 is a possible D gene (6 bases). CDR1 and CDR2 (germline): SGHDT, YYEEEE. The germline V and J ends were trimmed by 1 base and 3 bases, with 18 bases remaining between them. CDR3 size: 17 residues.

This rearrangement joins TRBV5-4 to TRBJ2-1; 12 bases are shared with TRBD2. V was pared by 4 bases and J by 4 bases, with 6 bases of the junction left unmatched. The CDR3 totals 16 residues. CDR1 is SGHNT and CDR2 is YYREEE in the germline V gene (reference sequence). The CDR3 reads CASSPTSGGLYNEQFF. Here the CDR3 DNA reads TGTGCCAGCAGCCCGACTAGCGGGGGATTATACAATGAGCAGTTCTTC.

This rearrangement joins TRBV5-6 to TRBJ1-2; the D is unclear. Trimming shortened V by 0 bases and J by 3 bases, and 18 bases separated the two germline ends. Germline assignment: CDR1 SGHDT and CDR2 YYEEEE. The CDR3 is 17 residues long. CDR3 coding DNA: TGTGCCAGCAGCTTGGTACATGGCCGAAGAAAACACTATGGCTACACCTTC. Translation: CASSLVHGRRKHYGYTF.